This T cell receptor beta chain was obtained from a study of OX40 agonist ivuxolimab in advanced cancers. In the study overall: Ivuxolimab was an agonistic, fully human IgG2 monoclonal antibody directed against OX40 (CD134), a costimulatory receptor. Intravenous ivuxolimab was administered to patients every 2 weeks at six dose levels: 0.01, 0.1, 0.3, 1.5, 3 and 10 mg/kg. Of the approximately 50 dose-escalation patients, hepatocellular carcinoma was present in around 20, melanoma in roughly 15, renal cell carcinoma in 9 and head and neck cancer in 9. In the dose-escalation cohort, 65% to 90% of patients were male, and the mean age was approximately 64 years, with a range of 23 to 79. Patients were allowed to have had prior anti-PD-1, anti-PD-L1 or anti-CTLA-4 therapy, and 30% to 40% of the dose-escalation patients had been treated with checkpoint inhibitors. Three dose-escalation patients achieved partial responses, one with hepatocellular carcinoma and two with cutaneous melanoma. Peripheral TCRbeta sequencing was intended to test whether TCR sequence diversity was altered and clonal T-cell expansion was caused by ivuxolimab. The paper covers the monotherapy dose-escalation part of the phase I ivuxolimab trial, which included N ≈ 54 patients.

Patients with a history of autoimmune disease or receiving systemic immunosuppression were excluded from the trial. Peripheral blood for TCR sequencing was collected from all dose cohorts at baseline, on cycle 4 day 1, and on cycle 7 day 1. The samples were taken from a phase I, first-in-human, multicenter, open-label dose-escalation trial of ivuxolimab. Adults with locally advanced or metastatic head and neck squamous cell, hepatocellular, melanoma or renal cell carcinoma were enrolled in the trial. Before TCR sequencing, CD4+ T cells and CD8+ T cells were sorted from peripheral blood as separate populations. For this chain, trimming is 0 bases at the V end and 4 bases at the J end, and the number of junction bases without a gene match is 10. The germline V gene encodes CDR1 SGDLS and CDR2 YYNGEE. CDR3 length: 18 amino acids, cysteine to phenylalanine. Solely the CDR3 DNA is kept, with 54 bases framed from the first base.

Beyond this particular receptor, the publication reports: After ivuxolimab, CD8+ T cells had more expanded clones than CD4+ T cells on average. In the 0.1-3.0 mg/kg groups, partial responders had among the lowest normalized peripheral clonal expansion, particularly in CD8+ T cells. Low levels of normalized T-cell clonal expansion were also seen in some patients who did not respond. At doses of 0.1 to 3.0 mg/kg, clonal expansion of both CD4+ and CD8+ T cells in blood was seen between baseline and week 6. Antigen specificity was not determined for the clonally expanded peripheral T cells.

In regard to this clone: Its antigen has not been determined. Base qualities are not provided; no much larger clone lies one nucleotide away.

Genomic DNA was isolated from the sorted cells so that the TCRbeta CDR3 region could be sequenced. The immunoSEQ Assay was used to sequence the TCRbeta CDR3 regions. The table comes from immuneACCESS by way of TCRdb, which keeps in-frame sequences with V and J called. Part of the clones is missing from these tables; in studies checked, under half for an unresolved V gene and the rest for unknown reasons. This sample holds roughly 62,000 clones; roughly 88% were observed only once. Of the sample, about 2.6% falls within the top ten clones. The specimen was CD4+ or CD8+ T cells sorted from blood, collected in a trial of the OX40 agonist ivuxolimab. Here the chain combines TRBV9 and TRBJ2-1; 10 of the junction bases match TRBD2. The source is an adult with an advanced solid tumor such as melanoma, head and neck, liver or kidney cancer. The encoded CDR3 is CASSVVEGGLATYNEQFF. The DNA reads TGTGCCAGCAGCGTAGTTGAAGGGGGACTAGCGACTTACAATGAGCAGTTCTTC.